The entry below describes one T cell receptor beta chain. The sample belongs to a study of blood T cell repertoires in COVID-19. Whole-study context: T cells, B-cell-depleted T cells, or PBMCs supplied cDNA or gDNA.

The CDR3 consists of 15 residues. CDR1 MNHEY and CDR2 SVGAGI come from the germline V gene. J gave up 4 bases and V 6 bases, and 6 bases lay outside the gene matches. Original handling: By means of reference gene primer amplification, nucleated cell counts were estimated. Only in-frame clones appear in the TCRdb table, and some are missing; sequencing was by immunoSEQ multiplex PCR. V and J calls and clone size follow that table, whereas D and trimming were derived from the DNA. The sample carries hundreds of thousands of clones, about 91% recorded once. The chain employs TRBV6-5 and TRBJ2-7; 13 nucleotides agree with TRBD2. The origin of this receptor is a woman aged 30 to 39 who had recovered from COVID-19. The sample taken for sequencing was peripheral blood. The CDR3 reads CASSYGTSGVYEQYF. As DNA, the CDR3 is TGTGCCAGCAGCTACGGGACTAGCGGGGTATACGAGCAGTACTTC.